This T cell receptor beta chain came from a study of lymphopenia after photon versus proton radiotherapy. Trimming took 6 bases from V and 3 from J; bases not matched to a gene: 19. Germline CDR1 MDHEN, CDR2 SYDVKM. This CDR3 has 19 amino acids. The data were produced by immunoSEQ multiplex PCR, yet TCRdb's version contains in-frame clones alone and is incomplete. The sample includes 55,000 to 75,000 clones, approximately 90% of them seen just once. This chain connects TRBV28 to TRBJ2-1; 8 nucleotides match TRBD2. This sample comprised peripheral blood, obtained from a patient treated with photon-based radiotherapy. This TCR came from a woman aged 70 to 79 with pancreatic cancer. This CDR3 reads CASSAGTRPRDGVYNEQFF. CDR3 nucleotide sequence: TGTGCCAGCAGCGCGGGGACTAGACCCCGTGATGGGGTCTACAATGAGCAGTTCTTC.